This T cell receptor beta chain appears in the sequencing data of a study of OX40 agonist ivuxolimab in advanced cancers. Germline CDR1 and CDR2: SGDLS and YYNGEE. CDR3 length: 13 amino acids. V lost 4 bases, J lost 5 bases, and 13 bases lay in between. Sequenced by immunoSEQ multiplex PCR; TCRdb stores in-frame clones only, minus some. The sample holds tens of thousands of clones, 90% seen once. The specimen was CD4+ or CD8+ T cells sorted from blood, collected in a trial of the OX40 agonist ivuxolimab. The V and J genes are TRBV9 and TRBJ2-7; D possibly corresponds to TRBD2 (5 bases). This TCR came from an adult with an advanced solid tumor such as melanoma, head and neck, liver or kidney cancer. CDR3 in DNA: TGTGCCAGCAGCCCCCGGGGATACCACGAGCAGTACTTC. This encodes CASSPRGYHEQYF. The full variable domain, completed using reference TRBV9 and TRBJ2-7, is DSGVTQTPKHLITATGQRVTLRCSPRSGDLSVYWYQQSLDQGLQFLIQYYNGEERAKGNILERFSAQQFPDLHSELNLSSLELGDSALYFCASSPRGYHEQYFGPGTRLTVT.